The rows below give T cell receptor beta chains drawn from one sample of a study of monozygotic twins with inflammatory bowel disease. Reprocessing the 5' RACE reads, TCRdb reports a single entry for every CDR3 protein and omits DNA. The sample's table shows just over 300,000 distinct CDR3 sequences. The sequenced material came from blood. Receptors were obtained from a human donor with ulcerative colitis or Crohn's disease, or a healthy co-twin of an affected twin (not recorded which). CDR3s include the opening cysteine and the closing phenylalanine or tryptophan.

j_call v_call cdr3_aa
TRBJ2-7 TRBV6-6 CASATSRDSYEQYF
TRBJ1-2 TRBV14 CASSRGLNYGYTF
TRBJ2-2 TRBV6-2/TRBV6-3 CASSNSGELFF
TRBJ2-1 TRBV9 CASSVPGQGFEQFF
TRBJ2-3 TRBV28 CASKYTTGRADTQYF
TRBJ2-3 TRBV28 CASSSRGRVGADTQYF
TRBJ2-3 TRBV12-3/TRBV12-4 CASSFGTGTDTQYF
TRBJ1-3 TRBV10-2 CASSGISGNTIYF
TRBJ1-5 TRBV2 CASSGGRGKDQPQHF
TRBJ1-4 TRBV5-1 CASSSRSGATNEKLFF
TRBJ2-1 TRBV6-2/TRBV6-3 CASSSGLAGIDEQFF
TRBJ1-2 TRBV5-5 CASSSQGYGYTEVSTF
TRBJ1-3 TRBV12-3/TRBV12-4 CASSLLSISGNTIYF
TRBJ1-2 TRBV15 CATSREGSSNYGYTF
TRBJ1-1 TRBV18 CASSPLLERGSNTEAFF
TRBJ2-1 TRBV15 CATSREGSSYNEQFF
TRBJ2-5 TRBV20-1 CSTQAGETQYF
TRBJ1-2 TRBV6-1 CASSPVQGGWNYGYTF